This passage covers 17 T cell receptor beta chains from one sample sequenced in a study of blood T cells in healthy people across ages. A second PCR of about 7 to 11 cycles used a sample-barcoded 5' primer and a J-beta primer mix. From the 5' RACE reads, TCRdb called clonotypes with MiXCR, one entry per CDR3 protein. The sample holds nearly 1 million distinct CDR3 sequences, roughly half seen once. Source material: blood. These TCRs come from a woman aged 55-69 years in good health.

This sequence joins TRBV7-9 and TRBJ2-5; a weak D match, TRBD1 (6 bases). The length of the CDR3 is 17 residues. Trimming pared 3 bases from V and 4 bases from J, leaving 21 bases between. Germline assignment: CDR1 SEHNR and CDR2 FQNEAQ (reference sequence). The CDR3 coding sequence is TGTGCCAGCAGCTTCCCCGTCAGTAGCGCAGGGGCAGAGACCCAGTACTTC. Translation: CASSFPVSSAGAETQYF.

This chain joins TRBV5-1 and TRBJ1-4; maybe TRBD1 (6 bases). CDR1 is SGHRS and CDR2 is YFSETQ in the germline V gene. The V end was cut by 2 bases, the J end by 0 bases, with 11 bases between. CDR3 length: 16 amino acids. The CDR3 nucleotides read TGCGCCAGCAGCTTAGACAGGCCAGCAACTAATGAAAAACTGTTTTTT. It yields the protein CASSLDRPATNEKLFF.

This clonotype was detected only a few times. The chain recombines TRBV12-3 or TRBV12-4 with TRBJ1-2; D not resolved. The CDR3 totals 12 residues. Trimming removed 3 bases at V and 3 bases at J, with 5 bases between. CDR3 loop: CASSFSDYGYTF. The CDR3 bases are TGTGCCAGCAGTTTCTCGGACTATGGCTACACCTTC.

This chain links TRBV28 with TRBJ1-1; 9 nucleotides line up with TRBD1. Trimming at V came to 6 bases and at J to 5 bases, leaving 7 bases not matched to a gene. Germline V gene lookup returns CDR1 MDHEN and CDR2 SYDVKM. This CDR3 has 14 residues. Written as DNA, the CDR3 is TGTGCCAGCAGCCTGACAGGGGGGCGAACTGAAGCTTTCTTT. Its protein is CASSLTGGRTEAFF.

The chain recombines TRBV12-3 or TRBV12-4 with TRBJ1-1; TRBD1 aligns across 7 bases. V gave up 6 bases and J gave up 1 base; unmatched junction bases: 8. This CDR3 comprises 15 residues. Here the CDR3 DNA reads TGTGCCAGCAGGCCACAGGGGTCCGCGAACACTGAAGCTTTCTTT. As protein: CASRPQGSANTEAFF.

CDR3 amino acids: CASTTAAGDRGYTF. The CDR3 DNA follows: TGTGCCAGCACCACGGCGGCAGGGGATCGTGGCTACACCTTC. The chain couples TRBV7-2 to TRBJ1-2, with D possibly TRBD1 on 6 matching bases. The CDR3 covers 14 residues. Trimming took 7 bases from V and 7 from J, leaving 19 bases between them. The V gene's germline CDR1 is SGHTA and CDR2 FQGNSA.

The genes are TRBV29-1 and TRBJ2-1; no firm D call. Germline-derived CDR1 and CDR2 are SQVTM and ANQGSEA. Trimming stripped 6 bases from V and 10 bases from J, with 16 bases between. CDR3 size: 12 residues. The DNA of the CDR3 is TGCAGCGTCGGAATCCTGCAATACGAGCAGTTCTTC. Protein product: CSVGILQYEQFF.

The chain combines TRBV5-1 with TRBJ2-1; 11 positions match TRBD2. The CDR3 length is 17 residues. Germline V gene data show CDR1 as SGHRS and CDR2 as YFSETQ. The junction had 8 bases not matched to a gene; V was cut back by 2 bases and J by 4 bases. CDR3 DNA: TGCGCCAGCAGCTTCGGACTAGCGGGTTCCCTTTACAATGAGCAGTTCTTC. Residues: CASSFGLAGSLYNEQFF.

This CDR3 is CASSPALTSAYNEQFF. Here the CDR3 DNA reads TGTGCCAGCAGTCCAGCCTTGACTTCGGCCTACAATGAGCAGTTCTTC. This chain connects TRBV12-3 or TRBV12-4 to TRBJ2-1; unclear D gene. This CDR3 is built from 16 residues. V was pared by 5 bases and J by 2 bases, with 16 bases between.

This sequence joins TRBV20-1 and TRBJ1-1; no definite D call. Trimming shortened V by 5 bases and J by 4 bases, and 14 bases separated the two germline ends. This CDR3 has 13 residues. CDR1 and CDR2 (germline): DFQATT, SNEGSKA (reference sequence). CDR3 residues: CSAPWVGGTEAFF. The CDR3 region has the DNA TGCAGTGCTCCCTGGGTTGGCGGCACTGAAGCTTTCTTT.

The chain uses TRBV18 and TRBJ2-6, with 8 bases lining up with TRBD1. The CDR3 runs to 17 residues. Germline V lookup: CDR1 KGHSH, CDR2 LQKENI. The trim removed 4 bases at V and 4 bases at J, leaving 9 bases unmatched. CDR3 sequence (DNA): TGTGCCAGCTCACTGAGGACGGACAGGGCCGGGGCCAACGTCCTGACTTTC. Its translation is CASSLRTDRAGANVLTF.

The V gene is TRBV7-9, the J gene TRBJ1-4; D possibly corresponds to TRBD1 (5 bases). V was clipped by 5 bases and J by 6 bases, with 13 bases between them. Germline V gives CDR1 SEHNR, CDR2 FQNEAQ (reference sequence). The CDR3 is made up of 14 amino acids. DNA for the CDR3: TGTGCCAGCAGCGCACCCCCGGGACATGAAAAACTGTTTTTT. This sequence encodes CASSAPPGHEKLFF.

This clonotype was observed a few times. This chain connects TRBV6-5 to TRBJ2-6; D remains ambiguous. The CDR3 is 14 amino acids. Germline V gene data show CDR1 as MNHEY and CDR2 as SVGAGI. The V and J ends lost 3 bases and 0 bases respectively, with 3 bases between them. CDR3 sequence: CASSYRSGANVLTF. The CDR3 bases are TGTGCCAGCAGTTATCGCTCTGGGGCCAACGTCCTGACTTTC.

This clonotype has more than one count but fewer than ten. The J gene is TRBJ2-5, the V gene TRBV14, with TRBD2 matching over 16 bases. The last part of the DNA fits TRBJ2-7 better; the J call may be wrong. Germline assignment: CDR1 SGHDN and CDR2 FVKESK. The CDR3 is 18 amino acids. The CDR3: CASIRSGTSGRAAYEQYF. The CDR3 DNA sequence: TGTGCCAGCATCAGGTCCGGGACTAGCGGGAGGGCCGCCTACGAGCAGTACTTC.

The rearrangement uses TRBV19 and TRBJ2-1, with 9 nucleotides matching TRBD2. The length of the CDR3 is 15 residues. V gave up 6 bases and J gave up 4 bases; unmatched junction bases: 7. CDR1 is LNHDA, CDR2 SQIVND, per germline (reference sequence). The CDR3 region is CASRVAGERYNEQFF. CDR3 nucleotides: TGTGCCAGTAGGGTAGCGGGAGAGAGATACAATGAGCAGTTCTTC.

In the case of this clonotype: This may arise from a read error, as a much more abundant clone is one base away. V is TRBV15 and J is TRBJ2-1; 9 bases are a match to TRBD2. The V segment lost 5 bases and the J segment 8 bases; nucleotides outside the gene matches: 7. Germline CDR1 is LNHNV and CDR2 is YYDKDF (reference sequence). CDR3 size: 14 residues. The CDR3 DNA follows: TGTGCCACCAGCGGCGGGAGGGTGTACGATGAGCAGTTCTTC. Translating gives CATSGGRVYDEQFF.

This sequence joins TRBV6-2 or TRBV6-3 and TRBJ2-3; TRBD1 agrees at 9 bases. Trimming at V came to 4 bases and at J to 5 bases, leaving 10 bases not matched to a gene. Germline CDR1 reads MNHEY; CDR2 reads SVGEGT. The CDR3 length is 16 residues. This chain's CDR3 is CASSSIRPGQGDTQYF. Written as DNA, the CDR3 is TGTGCCAGCAGTTCGATTCGTCCGGGACAGGGAGATACGCAGTATTTT.